These 30 T cell receptor beta chains share one sample of origin, sequenced in a study of cytomegalovirus exposure and HLA in healthy donors. The study ran its PCR with 60 Vbeta and 13 Jbeta primers. TCRdb's table, derived via immunoSEQ multiplex PCR, lists solely in-frame clones and lacks some. This listing includes roughly 45,000 clones. Sequences were obtained from PBMCs. The receptors shown here come from a woman aged 25 to 45 in good health and CMV-seronegative.

V usage is TRBV5-1 and J usage is TRBJ1-1; D perhaps matches TRBD1 (6 bases). CDR3 length equals 14 residues. Trimming left V 1 base short and J 1 base short, with 8 bases between. The germline V gene encodes CDR1 SGHRS and CDR2 YFSETQ. The CDR3 DNA reads as TGCGCCAGCAGCTTGACAGGGACGAACACTGAAGCTTTCTTT. Residues: CASSLTGTNTEAFF.

The chain joins TRBV15 to TRBJ2-1; TRBD2 matches 7 bases. The CDR3 covers 14 residues. Germline V lookup: CDR1 LNHNV, CDR2 YYDKDF (reference sequence). V trimming: 5 bases; J trimming: 6 bases; junction bases outside the gene matches: 7. CDR3 region: CATSVSGDVNEQFF. CDR3 nucleotide sequence: TGTGCCACCAGCGTCAGCGGGGACGTCAATGAGCAGTTCTTC.

The chain links TRBV29-1 to TRBJ2-5, with D possibly matching TRBD1 (5 bases). This CDR3 comprises 13 residues. V was shortened by 6 bases and J by 1 base, with 12 bases between the two germline ends. Germline V gives CDR1 SQVTM, CDR2 ANQGSEA. CDR3 coding DNA: TGCAGCGTCGACAACAGGCGCCAAGAGACCCAGTACTTC. The encoded protein is CSVDNRRQETQYF.

J is TRBJ2-1 and V is TRBV29-1; D may be TRBD2 (5 bases). The CDR3 is 14 amino acids. CDR1 is SQVTM and CDR2 is ANQGSEA in the germline V gene. V gave up 8 bases and J gave up 1 base, with 15 bases separating them. The CDR3 is CSSTVAPSYNEQFF. In DNA, the CDR3 is TGCAGCTCGACGGTAGCGCCATCCTACAATGAGCAGTTCTTC.

The chain couples TRBV6-5 to TRBJ2-2, with D unclear. V lost 2 bases and J lost 6, with 10 bases in between. The CDR3 contains 14 residues. From germline, CDR1 is MNHEY and CDR2 SVGAGI. DNA for the CDR3: TGTGCCAGCAGTTACCGTGCTGTAGCCGGGGAGCTGTTTTTT. Translating it yields CASSYRAVAGELFF.

The chain joins TRBV27 to TRBJ2-6; D gene uncertain. The V end lost 5 bases, the J end lost 2 bases, and 10 bases lay between the germline ends. This CDR3 contains 15 residues. The V gene's germline CDR1 is MNHEY and CDR2 SMNVEV (reference sequence). The CDR3: CASSRSMAGANVLTF. DNA of the CDR3: TGTGCCAGCAGTCGGTCGATGGCTGGGGCCAACGTCCTGACTTTC.

V and J are TRBV7-9 and TRBJ1-1, with 7 bases fitting TRBD1. The germline gives CDR1 SEHNR, CDR2 FQNEAQ (reference sequence). The CDR3 sequence is 15 residues long. After removal of 5 bases from V and 1 base from J, the junction contained 7 bases not matched to a gene. CDR3 region: CASSNPQGRNTEAFF. CDR3 sequence (DNA): TGTGCCAGCAGCAATCCACAGGGGCGGAACACTGAAGCTTTCTTT.

The chain employs TRBV7-2 and TRBJ2-7; a weak D match, TRBD2 (6 bases). This CDR3 comprises 12 residues. Germline values: CDR1 SGHTA, CDR2 FQGNSA. V was clipped by 5 bases and J by 6 bases, with 11 bases between them. The CDR3 nucleotides read TGTGCCAGCAGCCCGCCCGGGGGCGAGCAGTACTTC. This encodes CASSPPGGEQYF.

The CDR3 is CASSAGTSLTDTQYF. CDR3 bases: TGTGCCAGCAGCGCCGGAACTAGTCTCACAGATACGCAGTATTTT. V usage is TRBV9 and J usage is TRBJ2-3, with D possibly TRBD2 on 5 matching bases. Germline V gives CDR1 SGDLS, CDR2 YYNGEE. Trimming took 3 bases from V and 2 from J, leaving 13 bases between them. CDR3 length: 15 residues.

The chain combines TRBV7-3 with TRBJ2-1, with 8 positions matching TRBD2. Germline V lookup: CDR1 SGHTA, CDR2 FQGTGA. This CDR3 contains 15 residues. Unmatched junction bases numbered 11, after V lost 5 bases and J lost 8 bases. The CDR3 coding sequence is TGTGCCAGCAGCCCGCTGGGACTAGAAGGGCATGAGCAGTTCTTC. Protein sequence: CASSPLGLEGHEQFF.

The chain couples TRBV6-1 to TRBJ1-1; D possibly corresponds to TRBD1 (5 bases). Per the germline V gene, CDR1 is MNHNS and CDR2 is SASEGT. Deletions cut 6 bases from V and 5 bases from J, with 16 bases between. This CDR3 is built from 14 residues. The CDR3 bases are TGTGCCAGCAGCCTGGGGGGAGGAAGGACTGAAGCTTTCTTT. Protein product: CASSLGGGRTEAFF.

The rearrangement links TRBV2 to TRBJ2-7; 9 nucleotides line up with TRBD1. CDR1 and CDR2 from the germline V gene are SNHLY and FYNNEI. The CDR3 sequence is 14 residues long. J lost 1 base, V lost 7 bases, and 5 bases had no gene match. The CDR3, as DNA: TGTGCCAGCATAAGGGGGACAGGGTCCTACGAGCAGTACTTC. Translated: CASIRGTGSYEQYF.

The chain links TRBV6-5 to TRBJ1-5, with D uncertain. The ends were cut back, 1 base at V and 1 base at J, with 8 bases in the middle. CDR1 is MNHEY, CDR2 SVGAGI, per germline. The CDR3 length is 15 residues. As DNA, the CDR3 is TGTGCCAGCAGTTACTTGGCGGGGAGCAATCAGCCCCAGCATTTT. This encodes CASSYLAGSNQPQHF.

The chain recombines TRBV2 with TRBJ1-1; 10 nucleotides agree with TRBD1. Trimming at V came to 5 bases and at J to 2 bases, leaving 2 bases not matched to a gene. Germline V lookup: CDR1 SNHLY, CDR2 FYNNEI. The CDR3 has 14 residues. The CDR3 nucleotides are TGTGCCAGCAGTAGGGACAGGGGCAACACTGAAGCTTTCTTT. Its translation: CASSRDRGNTEAFF.

The chain employs TRBV5-6 and TRBJ2-1; unclear D gene. CDR1 and CDR2 (germline): SGHDT, YYEEEE. Trimming removed 0 bases from V and 5 bases from J, with 3 bases in between. The CDR3 is made up of 12 amino acids. The CDR3 DNA reads as TGTGCCAGCAGCTTGGCTGACAATGAGCAGTTCTTC. This sequence encodes CASSLADNEQFF.

The chain carries TRBV9 and TRBJ2-7, with 8 bases lining up with TRBD1. V lost 0 bases to trimming and J lost 7 bases; unmatched junction nucleotides: 6. The CDR3 is 14 amino acids. Germline V gene sequence: CDR1 SGDLS, CDR2 YYNGEE. CDR3 bases: TGTGCCAGCAGCGTAGTTCAGGGGGCCGGGGAGCAGTACTTC. Its protein product is CASSVVQGAGEQYF.

The chain links TRBV7-3 to TRBJ2-3; D remains unclear. This CDR3 is 12 amino acids long. Germline values: CDR1 SGHTA, CDR2 FQGTGA. Trimming stripped 3 bases from V and 5 bases from J, with 6 bases between. The CDR3 coding sequence is TGTGCCAGCAGCTTTTCCGGAGATACGCAGTATTTT. Residues: CASSFSGDTQYF.

The rearrangement links TRBV5-1 to TRBJ2-3, with TRBD2 matching 9 bases. CDR3 length equals 14 residues. Losses at the gene ends were 4 bases for V and 3 bases for J; bases not matched to a gene: 3. CDR1 is SGHRS and CDR2 is YFSETQ in the germline V gene. The DNA of the CDR3 is TGCGCCAGCAGCCTCGGACTAGCGACAGATACGCAGTATTTT. Its protein is CASSLGLATDTQYF.

The J gene is TRBJ1-1, the V gene TRBV30; no reliable D call. V was cut by 4 bases and J by 0 bases, with 12 bases left in between. The CDR3 spans 14 residues. Germline lookup yields CDR1 GTSNPN and CDR2 SVGIG (reference sequence). CDR3 in amino acids: CAWIETPLNTEAFF. CDR3 DNA: TGTGCCTGGATCGAAACACCTCTGAACACTGAAGCTTTCTTT.

The chain recombines TRBV11-3 with TRBJ2-1; 7 nucleotides agree with TRBD1. J gave up 8 bases and V 5 bases, and 9 bases lay outside the gene matches. CDR1 is SGHNT and CDR2 is YENEEA in the germline V gene. The CDR3 loop spans 14 amino acids. The CDR3 protein is CASSLVGRGYEQFF. In DNA form, the CDR3 reads TGTGCCAGCAGCCTAGTGGGCAGGGGGTATGAGCAGTTCTTC.

This chain joins TRBV30 and TRBJ2-2, with no clear D. V gave up 3 bases and J gave up 2 bases, with 10 bases separating them. From germline, CDR1 is GTSNPN and CDR2 SVGIG (reference sequence). This CDR3 has 14 amino acids. The CDR3 loop reads CAWSGVANTGELFF. The CDR3 DNA reads as TGTGCCTGGAGCGGAGTCGCTAACACCGGGGAGCTGTTTTTT.

The chain links TRBV5-6 to TRBJ1-2, with 11 bases lining up with TRBD1. CDR1 and CDR2 (germline): SGHDT, YYEEEE. The CDR3 is 14 amino acids. The V segment lost 4 bases and the J segment 8 bases; nucleotides outside the gene matches: 7. CDR3 in DNA: TGTGCCAGCAGCCAGGACAGGGGGCTCGGGGGCTACACCTTC. Its protein product is CASSQDRGLGGYTF.

The J gene is TRBJ1-2, the V gene TRBV9, with 10 bases identical to TRBD1. The germline gives CDR1 SGDLS, CDR2 YYNGEE. The CDR3 has 14 residues. The J segment lost 8 bases and the V segment lost 4 bases, leaving 8 bases of the junction unmatched. The CDR3 is CASSPRDRGGGYTF. The CDR3 DNA is TGTGCCAGCAGCCCAAGGGACAGGGGTGGCGGCTACACCTTC.

For this clone: At one of its ends the junction is not consistent with the germline gene, which may arise from a read error. The chain uses TRBV27 and TRBJ2-1; TRBD2 aligns across 10 bases. The CDR3 is 16 residues long. Germline loops: CDR1 MNHEY, CDR2 SMNVEV (reference sequence). Here the CDR3 reads CASSYWTSGSDNEQFF. DNA for the CDR3: TGTGCCAGCAGTTATTGGACTAGCGGCTCCGACAATGAGCAGTTCTTC.

CDR3 amino acids: CASSLSLAGTDTQYF. As DNA, the CDR3 is TGTGCCAGCAGTTTATCGCTAGCGGGCACAGATACGCAGTATTTT. V and J are TRBV28 and TRBJ2-3; 7 positions agree with TRBD2. The CDR3 is 15 residues long. The germline gives CDR1 MDHEN, CDR2 SYDVKM. After removal of 1 base from V and 1 base from J, the junction contained 2 bases not matched to a gene. Supplemented by reference TRBV28 and TRBJ2-3, the full variable domain reads DVKVTQSSRYLVKRTGEKVFLECVQDMDHENMFWYRQDPGLGLRLIYFSYDVKMKEKGDIPEGYSVSREKKERFSLILESASTNQTSMYLCASSLSLAGTDTQYFGPGTRLTVL.

The rearrangement uses TRBV6-5 and TRBJ2-7; no clear D gene. Germline lookup yields CDR1 MNHEY and CDR2 SVGAGI. The length of the CDR3 is 12 residues. Trimming took 8 bases from V and 2 from J, leaving 10 bases between them. The CDR3 nucleotides read TGTGCCAGCGGTTCCGTCCCCTACGAGCAGTACTTC. Translation: CASGSVPYEQYF.

The CDR3 nucleotides are TGTGCCAGCAGTAAACTACAAACAGGGAACTATGGCTACACCTTC. Its translation: CASSKLQTGNYGYTF. The gene calls are TRBV27 and TRBJ1-2, with a possible D match to TRBD1 (6 bases). Germline lookup yields CDR1 MNHEY and CDR2 SMNVEV (reference sequence). This CDR3 contains 15 residues. Deletions cut 5 bases from V and 2 bases from J, with 15 bases between.

The V gene is TRBV29-1, the J gene TRBJ2-4; 10 positions agree with TRBD1. Germline values: CDR1 SQVTM, CDR2 ANQGSEA. The V gene end was trimmed by 5 bases and the J gene end by 6 bases; junction bases not matched to a gene: 7. The CDR3 has 14 amino acids. The CDR3 protein is CSVIPTGGLNIQYF. CDR3 nucleotide sequence: TGCAGCGTTATTCCGACAGGGGGCTTAAACATTCAGTACTTC.

V is TRBV30 and J is TRBJ2-1; D is unresolved. CDR3 length: 11 residues. Germline-derived CDR1 and CDR2 are GTSNPN and SVGIG (reference sequence). V lost 0 bases and J 10 bases, leaving 7 bases between the germline ends. The CDR3 DNA reads as TGTGCCTGGAGTGTGTGGCGGGAGCAGTTCTTC. Its protein product is CAWSVWREQFF.

The genes are TRBV6-1 and TRBJ1-4; D is unresolved. The CDR3 has 12 residues. Per the germline V gene, CDR1 is MNHNS and CDR2 is SASEGT. V lost 1 base and J 13 bases, leaving 10 bases between the germline ends. CDR3 amino acids: CASSEGRDRLFF. CDR3 bases: TGTGCCAGCAGTGAAGGAAGAGATAGACTGTTTTTT.